The table lists the clone carrying this T cell receptor (beta chain) with many counts. The antigen is unknown. RNA transcripts were the template for amplifying TCR beta CDR3 regions. A set of HTBI primers served as the primers for a first-round RT-PCR of the TCR CDR3. One entry per CDR3 protein, called by TCRdb with MiXCR from the multiplex PCR reads. Of about 530,000 distinct CDR3 sequences in the sample, over 15% were seen once. The data were taken from a study of T cells in Graves' hyperthyroidism and ophthalmopathy. Study overall: Peripheral blood specimens were obtained at initial diagnosis, prior to any treatment. Study results and limitations: Expanded thyroid clonotypes (above 0.001) were mostly also found in blood.

Exclusion followed for patients with uncontrolled infection, other autoimmune disease, pregnancy or lactation. For the diagnoses, clinical symptoms, serum thyroxine and TRAb, thyroid ultrasound and orbital computed tomography were used. Sequenced: blood. The clonotype was recovered from a woman between 18 and 29 years old with Graves' ophthalmopathy.

The CDR3 sequence is CASSLGGTQNTEAFF. Written as DNA, the CDR3 is TGCGCCAGCAGCTTGGGGGGGACACAGAACACTGAAGCTTTCTTT. The chain joins TRBV5-1 to TRBJ1-1, with TRBD1 as a possible D gene (6 bases). The CDR3 extends over 15 amino acids. Between the trimmed V and J ends, which lost 0 bases and 1 base, there was a span of 10 bases. Germline loops: CDR1 SGHRS, CDR2 YFSETQ.